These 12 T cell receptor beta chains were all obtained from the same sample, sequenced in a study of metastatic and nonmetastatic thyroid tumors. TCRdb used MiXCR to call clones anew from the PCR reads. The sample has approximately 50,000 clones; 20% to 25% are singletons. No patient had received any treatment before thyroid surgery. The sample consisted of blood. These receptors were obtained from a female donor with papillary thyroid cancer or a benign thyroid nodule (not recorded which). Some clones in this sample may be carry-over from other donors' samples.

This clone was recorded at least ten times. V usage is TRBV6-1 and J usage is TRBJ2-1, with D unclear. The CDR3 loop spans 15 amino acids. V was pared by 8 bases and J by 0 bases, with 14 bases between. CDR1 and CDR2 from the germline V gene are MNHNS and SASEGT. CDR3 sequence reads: CASQIDPDSYNEQFF. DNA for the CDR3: TGTGCCAGCCAGATAGACCCCGACTCCTACAATGAGCAGTTCTTC.

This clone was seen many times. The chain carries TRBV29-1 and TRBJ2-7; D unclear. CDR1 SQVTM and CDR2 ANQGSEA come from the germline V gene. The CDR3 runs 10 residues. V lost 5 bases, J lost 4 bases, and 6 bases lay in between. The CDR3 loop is CSVLAYEQYF. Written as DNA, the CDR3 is TGCAGCGTTCTTGCTTACGAGCAGTACTTC.

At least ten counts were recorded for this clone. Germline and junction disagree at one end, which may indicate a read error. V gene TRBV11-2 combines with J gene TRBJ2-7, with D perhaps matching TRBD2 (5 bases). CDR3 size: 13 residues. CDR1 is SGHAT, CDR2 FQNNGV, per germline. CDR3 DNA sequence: TGTGCCAGCAGCCGGGATTTCTTTTACGAGCAGTGCTTC. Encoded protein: CASSRDFFYEQCF.

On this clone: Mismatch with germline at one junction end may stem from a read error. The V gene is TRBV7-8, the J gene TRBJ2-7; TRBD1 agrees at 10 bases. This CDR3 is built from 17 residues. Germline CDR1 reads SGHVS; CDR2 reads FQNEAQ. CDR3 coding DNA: TGTGCCAGCATCTTAGCGTGGGGAGGGACAGGGGTGACCAAGCAGTACTTC. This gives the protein CASILAWGGTGVTKQYF.

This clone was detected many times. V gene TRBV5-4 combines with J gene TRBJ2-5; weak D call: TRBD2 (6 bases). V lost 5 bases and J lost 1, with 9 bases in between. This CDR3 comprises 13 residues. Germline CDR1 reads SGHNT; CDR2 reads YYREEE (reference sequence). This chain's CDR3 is CASRSGLQETQYF. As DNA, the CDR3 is TGTGCCAGCAGATCGGGACTCCAAGAGACCCAGTACTTC.

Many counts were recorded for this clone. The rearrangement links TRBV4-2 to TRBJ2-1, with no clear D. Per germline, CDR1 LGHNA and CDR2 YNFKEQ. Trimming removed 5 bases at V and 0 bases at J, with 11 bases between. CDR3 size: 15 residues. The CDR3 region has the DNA TGTGCCAGCAGCGGGTACCCGAGCTCCTACAATGAGCAGTTCTTC. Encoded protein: CASSGYPSSYNEQFF.

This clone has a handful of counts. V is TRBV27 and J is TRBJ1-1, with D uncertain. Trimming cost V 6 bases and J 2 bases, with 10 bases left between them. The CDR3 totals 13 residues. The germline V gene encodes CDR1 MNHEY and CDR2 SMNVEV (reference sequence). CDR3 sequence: CASSSDINTEAFF. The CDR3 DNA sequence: TGTGCCAGCAGCTCCGACATTAACACTGAAGCTTTCTTT.

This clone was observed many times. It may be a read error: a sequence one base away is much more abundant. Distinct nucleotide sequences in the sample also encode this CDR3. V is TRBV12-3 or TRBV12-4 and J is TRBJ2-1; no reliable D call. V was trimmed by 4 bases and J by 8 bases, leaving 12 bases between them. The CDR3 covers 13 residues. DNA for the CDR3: TGTGCCAGCAGTTCCGGTCCGGCCGATGAGCAGTTCTTC. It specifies CASSSGPADEQFF.

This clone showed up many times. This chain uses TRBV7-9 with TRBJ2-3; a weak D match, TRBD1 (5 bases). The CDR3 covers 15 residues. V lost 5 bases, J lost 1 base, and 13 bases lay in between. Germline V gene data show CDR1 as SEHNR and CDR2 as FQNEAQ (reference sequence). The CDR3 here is CASSPQGWGTDTQYF. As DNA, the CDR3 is TGTGCCAGCAGCCCCCAGGGCTGGGGCACAGATACGCAGTATTTT.

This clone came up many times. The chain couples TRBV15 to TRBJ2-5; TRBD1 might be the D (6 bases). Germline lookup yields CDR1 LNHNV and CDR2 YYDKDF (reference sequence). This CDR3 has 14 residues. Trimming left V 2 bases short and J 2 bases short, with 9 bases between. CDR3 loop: CATSRRTDQETQYF. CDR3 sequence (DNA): TGTGCCACCAGCAGAAGGACAGATCAAGAGACCCAGTACTTC.

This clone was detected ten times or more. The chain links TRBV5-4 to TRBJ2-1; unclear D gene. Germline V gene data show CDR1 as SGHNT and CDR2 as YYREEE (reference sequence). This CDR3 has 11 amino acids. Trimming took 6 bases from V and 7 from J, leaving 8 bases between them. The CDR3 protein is CASTSSNEQFF. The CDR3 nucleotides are TGTGCCAGCACGTCGTCGAATGAGCAGTTCTTC.

The CDR3 loop is CASSRSRGGYTEAFF. CDR3 coding DNA: TGTGCCAGTAGTAGGTCCCGAGGTGGGTACACTGAAGCTTTCTTT. The rearrangement joins TRBV19 to TRBJ1-1; D gene uncertain. V was trimmed by 4 bases and J by 3 bases, leaving 15 bases between them. Germline loops: CDR1 LNHDA, CDR2 SQIVND (reference sequence). CDR3 length: 15 residues.